This entry concerns a single T cell receptor (beta chain). Sequencing was performed with immunoSEQ multiplex PCR; in TCRdb, only in-frame clones are kept and a portion is missing. The profile shows 95,000 to 150,000 clones, 85% to 90% of them singletons. V lost 5 bases to trimming and J lost 3 bases, with 11 bases between them. Germline V lookup: CDR1 LNHDA, CDR2 SQIVND (reference sequence). CDR3 length equals 14 residues. This record comes from a study of T cell responses to AZD1222 COVID-19 vaccine. The material was peripheral blood, obtained on day 0 of AZD1222 vaccination. The J gene is TRBJ2-1, the V gene TRBV19; tentatively, D is TRBD1 (6 bases). This clonotype originated in an adult in good health. The CDR3 protein is CASSADRHYNEQFF. DNA for the CDR3: TGTGCCAGTAGTGCCGACAGGCACTACAATGAGCAGTTCTTC. Full variable domain (outside the CDR3, taken from reference TRBV19 and TRBJ2-1): DGGITQSPKYLFRKEGQNVTLSCEQNLNHDAMYWYRQDPGQGLRLIYYSQIVNDFQKGDIAEGYSVSREKKESFPLTVTSAQKNPTAFYLCASSADRHYNEQFFGPGTRLTVL.